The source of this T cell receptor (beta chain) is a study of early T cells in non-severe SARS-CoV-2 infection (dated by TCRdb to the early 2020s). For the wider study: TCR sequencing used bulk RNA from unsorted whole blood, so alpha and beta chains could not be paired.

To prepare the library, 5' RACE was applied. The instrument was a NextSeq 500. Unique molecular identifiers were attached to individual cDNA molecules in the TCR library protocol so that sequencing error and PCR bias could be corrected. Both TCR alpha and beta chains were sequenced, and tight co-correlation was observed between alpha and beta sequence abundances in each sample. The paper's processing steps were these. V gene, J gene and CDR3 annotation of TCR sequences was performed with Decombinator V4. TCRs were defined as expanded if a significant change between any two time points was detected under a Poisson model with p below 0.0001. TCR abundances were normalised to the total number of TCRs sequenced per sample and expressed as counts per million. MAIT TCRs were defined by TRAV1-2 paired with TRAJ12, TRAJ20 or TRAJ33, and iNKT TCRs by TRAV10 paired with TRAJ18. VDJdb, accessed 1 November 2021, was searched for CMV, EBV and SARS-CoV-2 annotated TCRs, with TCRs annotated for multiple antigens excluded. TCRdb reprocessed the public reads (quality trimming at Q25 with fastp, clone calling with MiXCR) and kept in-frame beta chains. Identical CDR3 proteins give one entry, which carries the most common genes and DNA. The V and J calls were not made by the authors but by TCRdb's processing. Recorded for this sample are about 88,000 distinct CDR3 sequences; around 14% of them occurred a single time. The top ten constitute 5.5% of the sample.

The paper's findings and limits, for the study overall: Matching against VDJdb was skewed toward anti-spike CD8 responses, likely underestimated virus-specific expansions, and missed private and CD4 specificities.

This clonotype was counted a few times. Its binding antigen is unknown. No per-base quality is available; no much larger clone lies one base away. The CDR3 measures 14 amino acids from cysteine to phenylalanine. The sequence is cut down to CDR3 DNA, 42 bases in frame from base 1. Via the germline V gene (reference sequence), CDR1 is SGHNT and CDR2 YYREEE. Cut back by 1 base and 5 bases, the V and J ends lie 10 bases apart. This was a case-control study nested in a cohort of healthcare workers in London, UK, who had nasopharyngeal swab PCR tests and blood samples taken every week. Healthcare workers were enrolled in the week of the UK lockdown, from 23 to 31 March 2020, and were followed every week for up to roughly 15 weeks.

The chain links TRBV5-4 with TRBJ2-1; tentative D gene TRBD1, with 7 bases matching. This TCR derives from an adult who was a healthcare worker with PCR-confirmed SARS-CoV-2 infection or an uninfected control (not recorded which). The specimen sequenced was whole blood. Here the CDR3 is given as CASSLRGTDNEQFF. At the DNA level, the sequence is TGTGCCAGCAGCTTGCGCGGGACAGACAATGAGCAGTTCTTC.